The clone carrying this T cell receptor beta chain showed up just a few times. Each CDR3 protein gets one entry after TCRdb re-called the 5' RACE reads with MiXCR. The sample has 400,000 to 500,000 distinct CDR3 sequences, 20% seen once. With 6 bases removed from V and 2 bases from J, the gap between germline ends came to 10 bases. Germline CDR1 and CDR2: SQVTM and ANQGSEA. The CDR3 is 13 residues long. The entry originates in a study of T-cell memory formation after mild COVID-19. Background on the study: Across donors, TCR clusters were largely donor specific.

The sample comprised PBMCs or a T cell subset sorted from them (not recorded which). The chain carries TRBV29-1 and TRBJ2-2, with no clear D. The sequence was collected from an adult woman who had mild COVID-19 (a few samples of this study predate the infection). Cell type and time point are not known. CDR3 nucleotide sequence: TGCAGCGTCCCGACTCTCAACACCGGGGAGCTGTTTTTT. This codes for CSVPTLNTGELFF.